What follows describes a single T cell receptor (beta chain). The target of this receptor is not known. No base qualities exist here, and no much larger clone lies one base off it. The CDR3 regions of human TCRbeta chains were analyzed by immunosequencing. In the authors' own workflow: TCRs in the repertoires were matched against a reference library of SARS-CoV-2-specific TCRs that had been generated with the MIRA antigen-specificity platform. Breadth meant the fraction of unique TCRs that were SARS-CoV-2-associated, whereas depth meant the fraction of total T cells that were SARS-CoV-2-associated. Using the MIRA data, every spike-specific TCR was mapped to the spike region that the TCR reacted to and assigned to either a CD4 or a CD8 class. Log10-transformed breadth and depth values were compared by one-way ANOVA with Sidak's multiple comparisons tests. As stored in TCRdb, this immuneACCESS dataset retains in-frame rearrangements with V and J assigned. A fraction of the clones does not appear; measured against another copy, unresolved V genes explain less than half of the discrepancy, and the remainder lacks a known reason. The V and J calls and clone size are taken from that table; D and trimming were inferred from the DNA. The sample yields 120,000 or so clones; more than 75% were counted once. The ten largest clones add up to just over 3.5% of the sample.

This sample stems from a study of T cell responses to AZD1222 COVID-19 vaccine (dated by TCRdb to 2020 to 2022). Concerning the study at large: A total of 240 or so trial participants underwent TCR sequencing, of whom nearly 210 had received two doses of AZD1222 and about 25 had received two doses of the MenACWY control vaccine. Trial participants were enrolled by age into 18-55, 56-69 and 70-plus year subgroups, with about 150, 28 and 57 TCR-sequenced participants respectively. Findings and caveats that apply to the study as a whole: Most participants were white British and females outnumbered males, and the authors suggested that clonal diversity may have been underestimated. Conclusions about previously exposed vaccinees are limited, since just five or six AZD1222 recipients were seropositive for SARS-CoV-2 at baseline. Because no day 14 peak-response samples were available, the repertoires could be characterized only after the peak T cell response. The whole spike protein was spanned by vaccine-associated CD4 TCRs, and dominant responses were seen in regions 160-218 and 743-854. The 56-69-year group was small, and its depth increase did not reach significance, likely because of low power. After two AZD1222 doses, spike-specific TCR breadth and depth were significantly higher than at day 0 and than in MenACWY recipients. Reportedly, almost half of the unique spike-specific TCRs recognized epitopes lying outside the regions that are mutated in the B.1.351 and B.1.1.7 variants.

The time point label of this sample denotes: about 28 days (+/-7) after the second vaccine dose. AZD1222 recipients given second doses at about 4 weeks or at about 12 weeks were pooled, since spike-specific TCR depth and breadth were not found to differ between the two schedules. Vaccinee samples came from UK trials COV001 and COV002, including a single-blind randomized controlled phase 2/3 trial of AZD1222 (ChAdOx1 nCoV-19) in healthy adults. For TCRbeta chain sequencing, PBMC samples from trial participants were taken at day 0 and at day 28 after the second dose. Reading the germline V gene gives CDR1 MNHEY and CDR2 SVGEGT. At the junction V is shortened by 0 bases and J by 5 bases, with 13 bases in between. Spanning cysteine to phenylalanine, the CDR3 consists of 15 amino acids. Left in the record is the CDR3 DNA by itself, 45 bases read in frame from the first base.

Recombination joined TRBV6-2 or TRBV6-3 with TRBJ1-2; perhaps TRBD1 is the D gene, with 5 bases matching. This sequence originates from an adult who received the AZD1222 COVID-19 vaccine. The sample consisted of peripheral blood, taken 28 days after the second AZD1222 dose. The CDR3 protein: CASSYSERGVYGYTF. The DNA is as follows: TGTGCCAGCAGTTACTCGGAACGGGGGGTTTATGGCTACACCTTC.